The rows below give T cell receptor beta chains drawn from one sample of a study of T cell responses to AZD1222 COVID-19 vaccine. The repertoire was sequenced with immunoSEQ multiplex PCR; TCRdb's copy has only in-frame clones and lacks some. Here the sample spans about 140,000 clones, more than 80% being singletons. The sample here was peripheral blood, taken on day 0 of AZD1222 vaccination. The receptors stem from an adult in good health. The CDR3 runs from the conserved cysteine through the conserved F or W. A D gene is named only where the DNA matches it firmly. Expanded clones are given a class, and other clones once, few, many or no size at all.

v_gene,abundance,len,d_gene,j_gene,CDR3aa,CDR3nt
TRBV7-9,.,14,.,TRBJ2-1,CASSLARRSYEQFF,TGTGCCAGCAGCTTAGCAAGACGGAGCTATGAGCAGTTCTTC
TRBV20-1,.,12,.,TRBJ1-2,CSASRQNYGYTF,TGCAGTGCTAGTCGGCAGAACTATGGCTACACCTTC
TRBV24-1,once,20,.,TRBJ1-5,CATSDLNPKVGGDSNQPQHF,TGTGCCACCAGTGATCTGAACCCTAAGGTGGGTGGCGATAGCAATCAGCCCCAGCATTTT
TRBV5-4,.,15,.,TRBJ2-5,CASSLGFGGQETQYF,TGTGCCAGCAGTTTAGGGTTTGGAGGACAAGAGACCCAGTACTTC
TRBV7-8,.,19,TRBD2,TRBJ2-1,CASSTLTSGGPIAYNEQFF,TGTGCCAGCAGCACCCTAACTAGCGGGGGGCCTATCGCCTACAATGAGCAGTTCTTC
TRBV18,.,14,.,TRBJ1-5,CASSPGTFNQPQHF,TGTGCCAGCTCACCAGGGACTTTTAATCAGCCCCAGCATTTT
TRBV6-4,.,15,TRBD1,TRBJ1-1,CASTVGQGHDTEAFF,TGTGCCAGCACGGTCGGACAGGGGCATGACACTGAAGCTTTCTTT
TRBV5-3,.,18,.,TRBJ1-2,CARSLPVGSVRLTYGYTF,TGTGCCAGAAGCTTGCCGGTTGGCAGCGTCCGACTAACCTATGGCTACACCTTC
TRBV30,.,14,.,TRBJ2-6,CAWLHRDQANVLTF,TGTGCCTGGCTTCACAGGGACCAGGCCAACGTCCTGACTTTC
TRBV2,.,14,.,TRBJ1-3,CASSGDSAGNTIYF,TGTGCCAGCAGTGGAGACAGTGCTGGAAACACCATATATTTT
TRBV4-1,.,11,.,TRBJ1-2,CASSHSGGYTF,TGCGCCAGCAGCCATAGTGGCGGCTACACCTTC
TRBV19,.,13,TRBD1,TRBJ1-1,CASKDRGIPEAFF,TGTGCCAGTAAGGACAGGGGGATCCCTGAAGCTTTCTTT
TRBV9,.,15,.,TRBJ2-1,CASSVGVSSYNEQFF,TGTGCCAGCAGCGTAGGGGTAAGCTCCTACAATGAGCAGTTCTTC
TRBV9,.,15,TRBD2,TRBJ2-1,CASSTGPGLANEQFF,TGTGCCAGCAGCACCGGCCCCGGACTAGCGAATGAGCAGTTCTTC
TRBV27,.,15,.,TRBJ2-2,CASSLGQGSTGELFF,TGTGCCAGCAGTCTCGGCCAGGGTAGTACCGGGGAGCTGTTTTTT
TRBV19,.,13,.,TRBJ2-7,CASSGGLIYEQYF,TGTGCCAGTAGTGGGGGGCTGATCTACGAGCAGTACTTC
TRBV30,.,14,.,TRBJ2-5,CAWSVLRPPGTQYF,TGTGCCTGGAGTGTACTCAGGCCCCCGGGGACCCAGTACTTC
TRBV19,.,13,.,TRBJ1-2,CASTQSGGYGYTF,TGTGCCAGTACCCAGTCCGGGGGCTATGGCTACACCTTC
TRBV5-6,.,15,TRBD1,TRBJ1-4,CASNNRGPANEKLFF,TGTGCCAGCAATAACAGGGGGCCGGCTAATGAAAAACTGTTTTTT
TRBV5-5,.,17,TRBD2,TRBJ2-7,CASSRKVVVSSGTKQYF,TGTGCCAGCAGCAGGAAGGTTGTTGTGTCTAGCGGGACCAAGCAGTACTTC
TRBV21-1,.,14,.,TRBJ2-7,CASKDRDGSYEQYF,TGTGCCAGCAAGGACAGGGATGGCTCCTACGAGCAGTACTTC
TRBV28,.,16,.,TRBJ1-4,CASSLLSGATNEKLFF,TGTGCCAGCAGTTTGCTCTCCGGGGCAACTAATGAAAAACTGTTTTTT
TRBV5-6,.,13,.,TRBJ2-1,CASSLDLSNEQFF,TGTGCCAGCAGCCTGGATCTGTCCAATGAGCAGTTCTTC
TRBV6-4,.,15,.,TRBJ2-1,CASSPGLDSYNEQFF,TGTGCCAGCAGCCCGGGACTGGACTCCTACAATGAGCAGTTCTTC
TRBV7-2,.,16,.,TRBJ1-3,CASSFQGGSSGNTIYF,TGTGCCAGCAGCTTCCAGGGAGGAAGCTCTGGAAACACCATATATTTT
TRBV30,.,14,.,TRBJ1-2,CAWIRAGGLYGYTF,TGTGCCTGGATTCGGGCCGGCGGACTCTATGGCTACACCTTC
TRBV30,.,16,.,TRBJ1-2,CAWSPPVWGGDYGYTF,TGTGCCTGGAGTCCACCAGTGTGGGGGGGCGACTATGGCTACACCTTC
TRBV10-3,.,14,.,TRBJ2-1,CAISDLVARNEQFF,TGTGCCATCAGTGATCTAGTAGCGAGAAATGAGCAGTTCTTC
TRBV29-1,.,12,.,TRBJ1-1,CSVAQLNTEAFF,TGCAGCGTTGCACAGTTGAACACTGAAGCTTTCTTT
TRBV9,.,14,.,TRBJ1-4,CASSVDGGNEKLFF,TGTGCCAGCAGCGTAGATGGGGGGAATGAAAAACTGTTTTTT
TRBV19,.,13,.,TRBJ2-7,CASSTFSSYEQYF,TGTGCCAGTAGTACCTTCTCCTCCTACGAGCAGTACTTC
TRBV3-1/TRBV3-2,.,11,.,TRBJ2-1,CASSLTGTTFF,TGTGCCAGCAGTCTAACCGGGACCACGTTCTTC
TRBV7-2,.,13,.,TRBJ1-1,CASGPEGLTEAFF,TGTGCCAGCGGACCTGAGGGGCTCACTGAAGCTTTCTTT
TRBV4-2,.,14,.,TRBJ1-2,CASSPQGSFYGYTF,TGTGCCAGCAGCCCCCAGGGATCCTTCTATGGCTACACCTTC
TRBV5-1,.,17,.,TRBJ1-2,CASSPQLSSGVGYGYTF,TGCGCCAGCAGCCCCCAGCTCAGCTCAGGAGTCGGCTATGGCTACACCTTC
TRBV2,.,14,.,TRBJ1-3,CASSEWDSGNTIYF,TGTGCCAGCAGTGAATGGGACTCTGGAAACACCATATATTTT
TRBV7-2,.,13,.,TRBJ2-5,CASSLFRRETQYF,TGTGCCAGCAGCTTATTTCGCAGGGAGACCCAGTACTTC
TRBV6-5,.,15,TRBD1,TRBJ1-3,CASSYDRGYGNTIYF,TGTGCCAGCAGTTACGACAGGGGTTATGGAAACACCATATATTTT
TRBV27,.,12,TRBD1,TRBJ2-5,CASSYRGETQYF,TGTGCCAGCAGCTACAGGGGGGAGACCCAGTACTTC
TRBV24-1,.,16,TRBD1,TRBJ1-2,CATSPRGGQGRGGYTF,TGTGCCACCAGTCCACGAGGGGGACAGGGACGAGGAGGCTACACCTTC
TRBV10-2,.,13,.,TRBJ1-6,CASSDQGRSPLHF,TGCGCCAGCAGTGATCAGGGTCGCTCACCCCTCCACTTT
TRBV19,once,15,TRBD2,TRBJ2-3,CASSLGAGSTDTQYF,TGTGCCAGTAGTCTAGGAGCGGGAAGCACAGATACGCAGTATTTT
TRBV6-5,.,16,TRBD2,TRBJ2-1,CASSYTSGGARNEQFF,TGTGCCAGCAGTTACACTAGCGGGGGGGCCCGCAATGAGCAGTTCTTC
TRBV28,.,13,TRBD2,TRBJ2-7,CASSSGTSYEQYF,TGTGCCAGCAGTTCCGGGACTAGCTACGAGCAGTACTTC
TRBV6-4,once,12,TRBD1,TRBJ2-2,CATTGGSGELFF,TGTGCCACTACAGGGGGATCCGGGGAGCTGTTTTTT
TRBV7-8,.,14,.,TRBJ1-6,CASSRTNVNSPLHF,TGTGCCAGCAGCCGGACCAACGTTAATTCACCCCTCCACTTT
TRBV6-4,.,11,.,TRBJ2-3,CASSEGNTQYF,TGTGCCAGCAGTGAGGGGAATACGCAGTATTTT
TRBV24-1,.,16,TRBD1,TRBJ1-2,CATSGSGQGPNYGYTF,TGTGCCACCAGTGGTTCGGGACAGGGGCCCAACTATGGCTACACCTTC
TRBV3-1/TRBV3-2,.,14,TRBD2,TRBJ2-7,CASRAIAGGHEQYF,TGTGCCAGCAGGGCCATAGCGGGAGGCCACGAGCAGTACTTC
TRBV30,.,13,.,TRBJ1-2,CAWSVGRDYGYTF,TGTGCCTGGAGTGTGGGCAGGGACTATGGCTACACCTTC